Detailed here is one T cell receptor (beta chain). Germline-derived CDR1 and CDR2 are LNHNV and YYDKDF (reference sequence). Germline trimming cut 1 base from V and 5 bases from J; bases unmatched to any gene: 6. The CDR3 runs 15 residues. This entry comes from a study of cytomegalovirus exposure and HLA in healthy donors. Primers for the PCR totalled 60 Vbeta and 13 Jbeta. Data came from immunoSEQ multiplex PCR; TCRdb stores just in-frame clones and leaves some out. The repertoire includes 150,000 to 200,000 clones, around 79% of them detected once, and approximately 0.55% sits in the top ten. This receptor was obtained from a woman aged 45-59 years in good health and CMV-seronegative. The sample consisted of PBMCs. The genes are TRBV15 and TRBJ2-3; 7 bases are a match to TRBD2. In DNA, the CDR3 is TGTGCCACCAGCAGAGGGGGAGGGGCACGAGATACGCAGTATTTT. The encoded protein is CATSRGGGARDTQYF.